The entry below describes one TCR gamma chain. This clone was seen only a few times. It lacks a known antigen. A far larger clone is only one base removed, so a read error is likely. In the same sample, other DNA sequences code for this CDR3. Genomic DNA was extracted with the QIAamp DNA FFPE tissue kit from ten 5-um FFPE scrolls per case. To test whether coeliac disease can be classified from the TCR repertoire, the study used fully anonymised formalin-fixed paraffin-embedded duodenal biopsies that were not needed for diagnosis. The controls had no clinical or histological suspicion of coeliac disease and had upper endoscopy for reflux, dyspepsia or gastritis. Clipping removes 0 bases from V and 4 bases from J, with 18 as the unmatched junction base count. Including cysteine and phenylalanine, the CDR3 has 18 amino acids. The sequence is cut down to CDR3 DNA, 54 bases in frame from base 1. The germline V gene (reference sequence) gives CDR1 as VTNTFY and CDR2 as YDVSTARD.

Library method: multiplex PCR. These reads were obtained on an Ion Torrent PGM. The LymphoTrack kit, which has primers carrying Illumina adapters, was used to amplify TRG repertoires from approximately 210 ng of biopsy DNA. TRG amplicons were cleaned up with AMPure XP beads, measured on a 2100 Bioanalyzer, and combined in equimolar amounts. Sequencing of TRG libraries was performed on an Ion PGM instrument. Per the authors' processing: Reads in which more than 10% of nucleotides fell below the per-patient third-quartile quality score were removed with FastX. IMGT/HighV-QUEST was used to align reads in order to assign V, D and J genes, locate CDR3 regions and judge functionality. After the sequences were translated into amino acids, every sequence predicted to be non-functional was thrown out. CDR3s were split into kmers with and without positional annotation, PCA was performed on kmer frequencies, and samples were clustered using all 1023 combinations of PCs 1-10. Leave-one-out cross-validation was used to validate the classification, with parameters re-optimised on the remaining samples in each round. Shannon diversity was calculated using the vegan R package from repeated random subsamples equal to the lowest read count. Via CATT, TCRdb reprocessed the public reads, and rows with identical DNA were then joined. The V and J calls shown here were made by TCRdb, not taken from the authors' results. The sample table holds about 420 gamma-chain clones, of which 45% to 55% were seen once. The top ten clonotypes cover 50% to 65% of the sample.

The data were obtained in a study of intestinal T cells in coeliac disease (dated by TCRdb to about 2020). With respect to the entire study: In the TRG cohort, the mean age of coeliac patients was 15 to 16 years compared with almost 55 years for controls, so the coeliac patients were much younger than the controls. The TCR-delta (TRD) cohort comprised duodenal biopsies from around 11 coeliac disease patients and around 11 non-coeliac controls. A second, larger TCR-gamma (TRG) cohort included duodenal biopsies from approximately 36 coeliac disease patients and approximately 23 non-coeliac controls.

General conclusions and limits of the study: FFPE-derived DNA was found to be relatively degraded, and loss of a proportion of TCR sequences in each sample was likely caused by this degradation. TRD kmer-based clustering correctly classified all 22 biopsies in training, with a reported leave-one-out accuracy of about 91%. Repeated CDR3 amino acid sequences could not be distinguished from PCR duplicates in the analysis. Of around 54 biopsies, 51 (around 94%) were correctly classified by TRG clustering, which had a reported leave-one-out accuracy of approximately 87%. Age was significantly different between the coeliac and control groups, but splitting the analysis by age did not give a significant classification.

The sample taken for sequencing was a duodenal biopsy. The chain links TRGV3 with TRGJ1 or TRGJ2. The TCR comes from a human donor who served as a control with a normal duodenal biopsy, not a healthy volunteer. In nucleotide form, the sequence is TGTGCCACCTGGGACAGGCAAAGGACTCGATCTGACTATTATAAGAAACTCTTT. It specifies CATWDRQRTRSDYYKKLF.